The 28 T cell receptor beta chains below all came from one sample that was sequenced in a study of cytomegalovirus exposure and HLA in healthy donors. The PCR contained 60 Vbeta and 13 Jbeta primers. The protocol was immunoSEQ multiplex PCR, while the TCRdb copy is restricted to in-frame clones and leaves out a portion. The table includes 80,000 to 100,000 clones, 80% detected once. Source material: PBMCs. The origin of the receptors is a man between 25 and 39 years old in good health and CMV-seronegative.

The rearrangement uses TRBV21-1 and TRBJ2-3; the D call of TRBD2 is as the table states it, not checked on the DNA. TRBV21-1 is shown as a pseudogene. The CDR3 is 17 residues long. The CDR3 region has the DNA TGTGCCAGCGGAGGGGGTGGGGGAGCGGGAGGTTGGGATACGCAGTATTTT. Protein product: CASGGGGGAGGWDTQYF.

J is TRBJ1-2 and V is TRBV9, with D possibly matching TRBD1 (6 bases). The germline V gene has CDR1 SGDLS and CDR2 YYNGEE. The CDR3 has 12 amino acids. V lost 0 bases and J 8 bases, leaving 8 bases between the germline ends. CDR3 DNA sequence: TGTGCCAGCAGCGTAGCTCAGGGGGGCTACACCTTC. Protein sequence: CASSVAQGGYTF.

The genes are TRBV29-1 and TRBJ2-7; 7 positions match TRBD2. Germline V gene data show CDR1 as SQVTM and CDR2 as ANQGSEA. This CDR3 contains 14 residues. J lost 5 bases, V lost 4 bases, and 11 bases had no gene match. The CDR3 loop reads CSVGMGGVGHEQYF. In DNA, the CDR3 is TGCAGCGTTGGGATGGGGGGGGTCGGCCACGAGCAGTACTTC.

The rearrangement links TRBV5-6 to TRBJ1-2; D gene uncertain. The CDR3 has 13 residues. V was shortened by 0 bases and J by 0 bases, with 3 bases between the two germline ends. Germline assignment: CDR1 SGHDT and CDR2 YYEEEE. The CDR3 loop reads CASSLAANYGYTF. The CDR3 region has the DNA TGTGCCAGCAGCTTGGCAGCTAACTATGGCTACACCTTC.

The CDR3 sequence: CASSSLERGTGELFF. DNA of the CDR3: TGTGCCAGCAGCTCCCTTGAGCGGGGCACCGGGGAGCTGTTTTTT. The V gene is TRBV13, the J gene TRBJ2-2; TRBD2 matches at 7 bases. This CDR3 region has 15 residues. The germline gives CDR1 PRHDT, CDR2 FYEKMQ (reference sequence). The J segment lost 4 bases and the V segment lost 4 bases, leaving 6 bases of the junction unmatched.

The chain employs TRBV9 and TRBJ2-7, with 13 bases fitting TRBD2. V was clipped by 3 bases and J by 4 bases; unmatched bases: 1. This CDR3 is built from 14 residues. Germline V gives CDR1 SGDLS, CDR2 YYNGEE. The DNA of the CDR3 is TGTGCCAGCAGCGCGGGACTAGCGGGGTACGAGCAGTACTTC. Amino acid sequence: CASSAGLAGYEQYF.

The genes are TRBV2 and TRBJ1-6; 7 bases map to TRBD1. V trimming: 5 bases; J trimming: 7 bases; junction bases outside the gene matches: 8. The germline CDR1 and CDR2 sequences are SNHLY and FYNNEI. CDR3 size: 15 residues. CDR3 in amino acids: CASSPTGAGNSPLHF. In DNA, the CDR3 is TGTGCCAGCAGTCCCACAGGGGCAGGGAATTCACCCCTCCACTTT.

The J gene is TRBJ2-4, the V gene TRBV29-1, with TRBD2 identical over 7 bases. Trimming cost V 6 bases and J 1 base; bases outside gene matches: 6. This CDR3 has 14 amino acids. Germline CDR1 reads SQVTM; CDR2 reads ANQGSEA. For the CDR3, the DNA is TGCAGCGTGAGCGGGGAGGGGGCCAAAAACATTCAGTACTTC. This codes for CSVSGEGAKNIQYF. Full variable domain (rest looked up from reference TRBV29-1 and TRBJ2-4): SAVISQKPSRDICQRGTSLTIQCQVDSQVTMMFWYRQQPGQSLTLIATANQGSEATYESGFVIDKFPISRPNLTFSTLTVSNMSPEDSSIYLCSVSGEGAKNIQYFGAGTRLSVL.

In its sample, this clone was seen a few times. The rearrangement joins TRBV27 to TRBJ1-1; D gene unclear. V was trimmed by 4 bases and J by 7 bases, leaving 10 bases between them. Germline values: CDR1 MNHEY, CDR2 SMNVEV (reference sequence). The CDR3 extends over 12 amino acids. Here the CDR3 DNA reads TGTGCCAGCAGTTCACCTTTCAGTGAAGCTTTCTTT. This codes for CASSSPFSEAFF.

CDR3 nucleotides: TGCGCCAGCAGCTCCCACCATAGCTCCTACGAGCAGTACTTC. Protein sequence: CASSSHHSSYEQYF. V usage is TRBV5-1 and J usage is TRBJ2-7; D is uncertain. With 3 bases removed from V and 0 bases from J, the gap between germline ends came to 10 bases. The CDR3 runs to 14 residues. Germline V CDR1 and CDR2: SGHRS, YFSETQ.

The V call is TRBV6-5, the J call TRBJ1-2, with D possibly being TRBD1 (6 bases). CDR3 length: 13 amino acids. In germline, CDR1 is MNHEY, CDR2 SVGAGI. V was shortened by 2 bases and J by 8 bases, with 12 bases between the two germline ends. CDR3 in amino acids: CASSYAGARGYTF. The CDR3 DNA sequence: TGTGCCAGCAGTTACGCGGGGGCGCGAGGCTACACCTTC.

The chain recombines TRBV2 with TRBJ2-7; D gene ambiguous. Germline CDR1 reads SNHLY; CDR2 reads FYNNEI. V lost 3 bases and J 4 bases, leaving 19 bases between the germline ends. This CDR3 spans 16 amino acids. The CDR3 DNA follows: TGTGCCAGCAGTGATGGTGGCGCGGTTGAAGTTTACGAGCAGTACTTC. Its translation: CASSDGGAVEVYEQYF.

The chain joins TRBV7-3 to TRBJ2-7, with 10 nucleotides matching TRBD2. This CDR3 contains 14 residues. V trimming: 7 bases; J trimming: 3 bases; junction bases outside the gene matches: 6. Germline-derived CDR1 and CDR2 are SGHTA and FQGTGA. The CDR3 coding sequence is TGTGCCAGCACCCAGCGGGGGGGCCTCTACGAGCAGTACTTC. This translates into CASTQRGGLYEQYF.

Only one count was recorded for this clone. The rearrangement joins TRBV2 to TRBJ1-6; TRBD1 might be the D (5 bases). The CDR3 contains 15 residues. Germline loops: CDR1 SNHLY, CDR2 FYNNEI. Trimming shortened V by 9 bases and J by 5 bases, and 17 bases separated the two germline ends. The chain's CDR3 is CASSRRGIDNSPLHF. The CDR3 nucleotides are TGTGCCAGTAGTCGCCGGGGGATCGATAATTCACCCCTCCACTTT.

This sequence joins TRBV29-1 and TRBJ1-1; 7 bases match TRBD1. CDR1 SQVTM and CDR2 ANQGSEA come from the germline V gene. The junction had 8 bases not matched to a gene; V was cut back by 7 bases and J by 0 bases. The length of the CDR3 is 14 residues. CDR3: CSAKATGLNTEAFF. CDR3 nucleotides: TGCAGCGCCAAAGCGACAGGGCTGAACACTGAAGCTTTCTTT.

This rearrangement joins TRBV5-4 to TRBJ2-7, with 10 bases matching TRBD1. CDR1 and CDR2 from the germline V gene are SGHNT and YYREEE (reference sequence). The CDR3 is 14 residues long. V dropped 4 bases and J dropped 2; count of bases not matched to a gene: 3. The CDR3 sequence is CASSLDRGPYEQYF. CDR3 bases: TGTGCCAGCAGCCTCGACAGGGGGCCCTACGAGCAGTACTTC.

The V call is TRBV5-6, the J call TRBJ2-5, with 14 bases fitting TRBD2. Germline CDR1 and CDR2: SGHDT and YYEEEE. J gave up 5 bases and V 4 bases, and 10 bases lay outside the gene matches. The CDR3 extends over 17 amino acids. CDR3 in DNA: TGTGCCAGCAGCACCAGACTAGCGGGGGGGCGGCGGGAGACCCAGTACTTC. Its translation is CASSTRLAGGRRETQYF.

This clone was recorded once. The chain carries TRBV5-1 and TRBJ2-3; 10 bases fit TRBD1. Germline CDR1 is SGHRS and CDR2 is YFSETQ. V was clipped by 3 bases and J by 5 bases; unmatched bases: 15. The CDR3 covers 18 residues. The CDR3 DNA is TGCGCCAGCAGCTCAGCTCCACCGGGACAGGGGACATTAGATACGCAGTATTTT. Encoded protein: CASSSAPPGQGTLDTQYF.

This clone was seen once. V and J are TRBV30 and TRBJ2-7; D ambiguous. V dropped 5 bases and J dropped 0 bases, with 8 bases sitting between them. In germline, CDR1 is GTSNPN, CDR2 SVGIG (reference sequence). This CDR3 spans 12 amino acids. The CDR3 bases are TGTGCCTGGGCGCGGTACTCCTACGAGCAGTACTTC. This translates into CAWARYSYEQYF. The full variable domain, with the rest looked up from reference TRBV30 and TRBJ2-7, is SQTIHQWPATLVQPVGSPLSLECTVEGTSNPNLYWYRQAAGRGLQLLFYSVGIGQISSEVPQNLSASRPQDRQFILSSKKLLLSDSGFYLCAWARYSYEQYFGPGTRLTVT.

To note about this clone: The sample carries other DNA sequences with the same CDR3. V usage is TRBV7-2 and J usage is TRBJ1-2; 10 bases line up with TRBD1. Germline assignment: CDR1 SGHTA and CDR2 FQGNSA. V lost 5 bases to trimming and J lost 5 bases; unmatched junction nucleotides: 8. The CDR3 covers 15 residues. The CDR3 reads CASSRGQGGGYGYTF. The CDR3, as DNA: TGTGCCAGCAGCCGTGGACAGGGGGGGGGTTATGGCTACACCTTC. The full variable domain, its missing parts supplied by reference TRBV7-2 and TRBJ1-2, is GAGVSQSPSNKVTEKGKDVELRCDPISGHTALYWYRQSLGQGLEFLIYFQGNSAPDKSGLPSDRFSAERTGGSVSTLTIQRTQQEDSAVYLCASSRGQGGGYGYTFGSGTRLTVV.

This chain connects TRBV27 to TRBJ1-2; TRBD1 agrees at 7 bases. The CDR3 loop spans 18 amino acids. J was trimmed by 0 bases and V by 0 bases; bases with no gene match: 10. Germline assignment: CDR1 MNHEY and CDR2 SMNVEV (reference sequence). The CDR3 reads CASSLSGAGGITNYGYTF. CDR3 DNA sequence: TGTGCCAGCAGTTTATCAGGGGCAGGGGGAATCACTAACTATGGCTACACCTTC.

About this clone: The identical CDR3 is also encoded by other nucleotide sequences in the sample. The CDR3 DNA sequence: TGTGCCAGCAGTTTCCCGGGTTCACCCCTCCACTTT. Amino acid sequence: CASSFPGSPLHF. The V and J genes are TRBV28 and TRBJ1-6; D is unresolved. The CDR3 is 12 amino acids. Looked up from germline, CDR1 is MDHEN and CDR2 is SYDVKM. V lost 3 bases, J lost 9 bases, and 6 bases lay in between.

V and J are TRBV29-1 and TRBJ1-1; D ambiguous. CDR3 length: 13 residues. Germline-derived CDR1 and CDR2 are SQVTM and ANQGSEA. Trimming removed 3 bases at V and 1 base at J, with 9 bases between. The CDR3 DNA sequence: TGCAGCGTTGAGGCTCGGGAGAACACTGAAGCTTTCTTT. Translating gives CSVEARENTEAFF.

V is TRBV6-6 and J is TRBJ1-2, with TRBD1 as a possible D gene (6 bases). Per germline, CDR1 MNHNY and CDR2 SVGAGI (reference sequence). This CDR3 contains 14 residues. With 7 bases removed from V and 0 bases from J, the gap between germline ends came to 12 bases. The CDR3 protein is CASIDRRANYGYTF. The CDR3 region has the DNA TGTGCCAGCATTGACAGGAGAGCTAACTATGGCTACACCTTC.

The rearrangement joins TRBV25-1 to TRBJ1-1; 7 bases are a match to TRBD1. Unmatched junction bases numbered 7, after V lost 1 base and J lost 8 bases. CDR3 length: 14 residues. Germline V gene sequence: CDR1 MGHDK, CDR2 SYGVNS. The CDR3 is CASSEFVAGGEAFF. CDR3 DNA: TGTGCCAGCAGTGAATTTGTGGCAGGGGGAGAAGCTTTCTTT. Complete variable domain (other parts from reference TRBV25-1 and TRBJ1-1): EADIYQTPRYLVIGTGKKITLECSQTMGHDKMYWYQQDPGMELHLIHYSYGVNSTEKGDLSSESTVSRIRTEHFPLTLESARPSHTSQYLCASSEFVAGGEAFFGQGTRLTVV.

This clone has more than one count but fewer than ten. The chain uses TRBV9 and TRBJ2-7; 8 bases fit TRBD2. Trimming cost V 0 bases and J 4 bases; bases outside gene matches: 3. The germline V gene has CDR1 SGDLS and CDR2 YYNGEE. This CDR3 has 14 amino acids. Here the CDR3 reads CASSVATSGYEQYF. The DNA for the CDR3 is TGTGCCAGCAGCGTAGCCACTAGCGGTTACGAGCAGTACTTC.

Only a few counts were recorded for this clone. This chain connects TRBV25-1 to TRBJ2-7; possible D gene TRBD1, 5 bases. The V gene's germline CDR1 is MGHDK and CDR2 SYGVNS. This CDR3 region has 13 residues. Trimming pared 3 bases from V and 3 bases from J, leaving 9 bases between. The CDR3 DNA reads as TGTGCCAGCAGTGACGACAGATACTACGAGCAGTACTTC. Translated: CASSDDRYYEQYF.

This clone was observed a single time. The CDR3 sequence is CASSLSDGLDRGRGNSPLHF. The CDR3 DNA is TGTGCCAGCAGTTTATCCGACGGGCTGGACAGGGGGCGCGGAAATTCACCCCTCCACTTT. The gene calls are TRBV28 and TRBJ1-6, with 11 bases aligning to TRBD1. V was clipped by 1 base and J by 7 bases; unmatched bases: 15. The germline gives CDR1 MDHEN, CDR2 SYDVKM. The CDR3 is made up of 20 amino acids.